A single sample gave rise to the 28 T cell receptor beta chains below, sequenced in a study of Graves' ophthalmopathy and Graves' hyperthyroidism. RNA transcripts yielded amplified TCR beta CDR3 regions. An opening RT-PCR round employed HTBI primers and preceded a second-round multiplex PCR. MiXCR was run by TCRdb on the multiplex PCR reads, yielding one entry per CDR3 protein. The sample includes a few hundred thousand distinct CDR3 sequences, just over 15% of them seen just once. Sequences were obtained from peripheral blood. These receptors were taken from a woman aged 18-29 years with stable Graves' hyperthyroidism.

This clonotype was counted many times. V usage is TRBV6-2 or TRBV6-3 and J usage is TRBJ2-5; no reliable D call. Per germline, CDR1 MNHEY and CDR2 SVGEGT. With 0 bases removed from V and 7 bases from J, the gap between germline ends came to 9 bases. The CDR3 spans 13 residues. CDR3 nucleotides: TGTGCCAGCAGTTACTCGGCGGTAGGGACCCAGTACTTC. It specifies CASSYSAVGTQYF.

This clonotype was counted many times. The chain has TRBV20-1 and TRBJ1-1; D ambiguous. This CDR3 has 18 amino acids. Per germline, CDR1 DFQATT and CDR2 SNEGSKA (reference sequence). Trimming shortened V by 0 bases and J by 4 bases, and 24 bases separated the two germline ends. CDR3 sequence (DNA): TGCAGTGCTAGAGATCAGAGGGCAGAATGGTTATTGGGCACTGAAGCTTTCTTT. It translates to CSARDQRAEWLLGTEAFF.

Ten or more counts support this clonotype. V gene TRBV7-3 combines with J gene TRBJ1-2; tentative D call: TRBD1 (5 bases). Looked up from germline, CDR1 is SGHTA and CDR2 is FQGTGA. V was trimmed by 5 bases and J by 3 bases, leaving 13 bases between them. The CDR3 has 14 residues. CDR3 coding DNA: TGTGCCAGCAGCCCCTTGGGGGGAGACTATGGCTACACCTTC. Amino acid sequence: CASSPLGGDYGYTF.

This clonotype was detected many times. This chain joins TRBV12-3 or TRBV12-4 and TRBJ1-6; D might be TRBD1 (6 bases). V was trimmed by 7 bases and J by 11 bases, leaving 18 bases between them. The CDR3 runs to 14 residues. The CDR3 region is CASTPTGLSPPLHF. CDR3 DNA: TGTGCCAGCACTCCCACAGGGTTGAGTCCACCCCTCCACTTT.

This clonotype was counted many times. This rearrangement joins TRBV6-1 to TRBJ1-3, with 7 bases identical to TRBD1. CDR1 MNHNS and CDR2 SASEGT come from the germline V gene. Trimming removed 4 bases from V and 0 bases from J; junction bases left unmatched: 6. The CDR3 totals 16 residues. The DNA of the CDR3 is TGTGCCAGCAGTGGGGGACAGCTCTTCTCTGGAAACACCATATATTTT. It translates to CASSGGQLFSGNTIYF.

This clonotype was observed a few times. This chain connects TRBV29-1 to TRBJ1-2; a possible D gene is TRBD1 (5 bases). V was shortened by 3 bases and J by 3 bases, with 11 bases between the two germline ends. The CDR3 is 13 amino acids. Germline values: CDR1 SQVTM, CDR2 ANQGSEA. In nucleotides, the CDR3 is TGCAGCGTTGATGTACAGGCGGACTATGGCTACACCTTC. Protein sequence: CSVDVQADYGYTF.

At least ten counts were recorded for this clonotype. The J gene is TRBJ1-1, the V gene TRBV24-1; tentative D call: TRBD1 (5 bases). Germline CDR1 and CDR2: KGHDR and SFDVKD. Trimming removed 8 bases from V and 1 base from J, with 13 bases in between. CDR3 length: 14 residues. The CDR3 nucleotides are TGTGCCACCACCTCGGGACTCCCGAACACTGAAGCTTTCTTT. Protein: CATTSGLPNTEAFF.

This clonotype was recorded at least ten times. This sequence joins TRBV29-1 and TRBJ1-1; no clear D gene. Germline lookup yields CDR1 SQVTM and CDR2 ANQGSEA. V lost 7 bases to trimming and J lost 0 bases, with 12 bases between them. The CDR3 runs to 13 residues. The chain's CDR3 is CSAQHDLNTEAFF. CDR3 coding DNA: TGCAGCGCCCAGCATGATCTGAACACTGAAGCTTTCTTT.

This clonotype was counted between two and nine times. A read error is likely, as this CDR3 ends without the conserved phenylalanine or tryptophan. The genes are TRBV19 and TRBJ1-5; D not resolved. V was trimmed by 6 bases and J by 0 bases, leaving 12 bases between them. Germline CDR1 and CDR2: LNHDA and SQIVND (reference sequence). The CDR3 consists of 15 residues. The CDR3 DNA reads as TGTGCCAGTAGGGGCCACGAATATAGCAATCAGCCCCAGCATGTG. It is translated as CASRGHEYSNQPQHV.

Many counts were recorded for this clonotype. CDR3: CASSPLGGIQPQHF. In DNA, the CDR3 is TGTGCCAGCAGCCCCTTGGGGGGGATCCAGCCCCAGCATTTT. The V gene is TRBV7-2, the J gene TRBJ1-5; tentatively, D is TRBD1 (5 bases). The germline V gene encodes CDR1 SGHTA and CDR2 FQGNSA. This CDR3 is 14 amino acids long. Trimming cost V 5 bases and J 7 bases, with 15 bases left between them.

V is TRBV12-3 or TRBV12-4 and J is TRBJ2-5; D is unresolved. The CDR3 is 14 residues long. V lost 4 bases and J lost 0, with 9 bases in between. CDR3 sequence: CASSSQTYQETQYF. CDR3 DNA sequence: TGTGCCAGCAGTTCGCAGACATACCAAGAGACCCAGTACTTC.

This clonotype is categorized as medium-sized. The gene calls are TRBV3-1 and TRBJ2-7, with 11 bases identical to TRBD1. With V trimmed by 4 bases and J by 5 bases, 7 bases remained unmatched. From germline, CDR1 is LGHDT and CDR2 YNNKEL (reference sequence). The CDR3 extends over 15 amino acids. CDR3: CASSRRTGGGDEQYF. In nucleotides, the CDR3 is TGTGCCAGCAGCCGTCGGACAGGGGGCGGCGACGAGCAGTACTTC.

The rearrangement uses TRBV10-3 and TRBJ2-7; the match to TRBD2 covers 13 bases. This CDR3 comprises 14 residues. J was trimmed by 0 bases and V by 8 bases; bases with no gene match: 1. Germline values: CDR1 ENHRY, CDR2 SYGVKD. CDR3 sequence reads: CAIGTSGTSYEQYF. CDR3 DNA sequence: TGTGCCATCGGGACTAGCGGGACCTCCTACGAGCAGTACTTC.

The table lists this clonotype with a few counts. The rearrangement uses TRBV5-6 and TRBJ1-1; D may be TRBD1 (5 bases). The CDR3 has 12 amino acids. Germline lookup yields CDR1 SGHDT and CDR2 YYEEEE. Trimming took off 3 bases at V and 5 bases at J, with 8 bases between the two ends. CDR3 amino acids: CASSSWGTEAFF. The CDR3 coding sequence is TGTGCCAGCAGCTCTTGGGGGACTGAAGCTTTCTTT.

The chain uses TRBV2 and TRBJ1-3; no firm D call. CDR3 length equals 15 residues. V lost 7 bases and J lost 4, with 17 bases in between. Germline V gene lookup returns CDR1 SNHLY and CDR2 FYNNEI. The CDR3 loop reads CASTVGGALGNTIYF. The CDR3 nucleotides are TGTGCCAGCACCGTGGGAGGAGCCCTAGGAAACACCATATATTTT. Full variable domain (rest looked up from reference TRBV2 and TRBJ1-3): EPEVTQTPSHQVTQMGQEVILRCVPISNHLYFYWYRQILGQKVEFLVSFYNNEISEKSEIFDDQFSVERPDGSNFTLKIRSTKLEDSAMYFCASTVGGALGNTIYFGEGSWLTVV.

The rearrangement uses TRBV6-5 and TRBJ2-5; a possible D gene is TRBD1 (5 bases). The CDR3 runs to 14 residues. V was shortened by 4 bases and J by 4 bases, with 13 bases between the two germline ends. The germline gives CDR1 MNHEY, CDR2 SVGAGI. Here the CDR3 reads CASSLGQKGETQYF. The CDR3 region has the DNA TGTGCCAGCAGTTTAGGACAAAAGGGAGAGACCCAGTACTTC.

This clonotype came up many times. CDR3 sequence reads: CASARLAGFYEQYF. DNA of the CDR3: TGTGCCAGCGCCCGACTAGCGGGGTTTTACGAGCAGTACTTC. The chain joins TRBV12-3 or TRBV12-4 to TRBJ2-7; TRBD2 agrees at 11 bases. The length of the CDR3 is 14 residues. After removal of 8 bases from V and 4 bases from J, the junction contained 7 bases not matched to a gene.

This sequence joins TRBV18 and TRBJ1-2; D is possibly TRBD1 (5 bases). Germline assignment: CDR1 KGHSH and CDR2 LQKENI. Trimming stripped 2 bases from V and 8 bases from J, with 15 bases between. This CDR3 region has 14 residues. The CDR3 nucleotides are TGTGCCAGCTCACCAAGTGTCCAGGGAGGCGGCTACACCTTC. Translated: CASSPSVQGGGYTF.

The V and J genes are TRBV13 and TRBJ2-2; unclear D gene. The CDR3 totals 15 residues. V lost 2 bases to trimming and J lost 1 base, with 8 bases between them. Germline lookup yields CDR1 PRHDT and CDR2 FYEKMQ (reference sequence). The CDR3 DNA reads TGTGCCAGCAGCTTATTCGGCGGGAACACCGGGGAGCTGTTTTTT. It specifies CASSLFGGNTGELFF.

Ten or more counts support this clonotype. The V call is TRBV6-2 or TRBV6-3, the J call TRBJ1-5; 8 bases fit TRBD1. This CDR3 is built from 12 residues. CDR1 is MNHEY, CDR2 SVGEGT, per germline. Trimming took 5 bases from V and 9 from J; bases not matched to a gene: 3. The CDR3 here is CASSPGTGPQHF. CDR3 nucleotides: TGTGCCAGCAGTCCCGGGACAGGGCCCCAGCATTTT.

The chain employs TRBV12-5 and TRBJ1-5, with 8 positions matching TRBD1. The CDR3 is 18 amino acids. CDR1 and CDR2 (germline): LGHNT, FRNRAP. J lost 2 bases, V lost 2 bases, and 11 bases had no gene match. CDR3 sequence: CASGLPKTRGRGNQPQHF. DNA of the CDR3: TGTGCTAGTGGTTTGCCTAAAACCAGGGGGCGCGGCAATCAGCCCCAGCATTTT.

This chain joins TRBV3-1 and TRBJ1-5; TRBD1 agrees at 7 bases. The trim removed 0 bases at V and 4 bases at J, leaving 6 bases unmatched. The CDR3 runs 16 residues. Germline V CDR1 and CDR2: LGHDT, YNNKEL (reference sequence). The CDR3 nucleotides read TGTGCCAGCAGCCAAGATTGGGCAGGGGGGAATCAGCCCCAGCATTTT. Encoded protein: CASSQDWAGGNQPQHF.

This clonotype was counted at least ten times. The rearrangement uses TRBV19 and TRBJ2-5; 12 bases align to TRBD2. CDR1 is LNHDA, CDR2 SQIVND, per germline (reference sequence). The trim removed 6 bases at V and 5 bases at J, leaving 7 bases unmatched. The CDR3 sequence is 15 residues long. CDR3 loop: CASRRLAGVAETQYF. The CDR3 nucleotides read TGTGCCAGTAGGCGACTAGCGGGGGTCGCTGAGACCCAGTACTTC.

This clonotype occurred a few times. This may be a read error, as it is one base from a much larger clone. The J gene is TRBJ1-1, the V gene TRBV6-2 or TRBV6-3, with unresolved D. The ends were cut back, 2 bases at V and 1 base at J, with 8 bases in the middle. This CDR3 is 14 amino acids long. CDR1 and CDR2 from the germline V gene are MNHEY and SVGEGT. DNA for the CDR3: TGTGCCAGCAGTTACCCGTCAGAGAACACTGAAGCTTTCTTT. Translated: CASSYPSENTEAFF.

With respect to this clonotype: At one boundary the junction diverges from the germline segment, which might be a read error. The genes are TRBV19 and TRBJ1-1; no definite D call. This CDR3 is built from 16 residues. Germline lookup yields CDR1 LNHDA and CDR2 SQIVND (reference sequence). The CDR3 sequence: CASRIGGRGWNTEAFF. CDR3 nucleotide sequence: TGTGCCAGTAGGATAGGCGGGCGAGGGTGGAACACTGAAGCTTTCTTT.

This clonotype was counted ten times or more. V and J are TRBV6-1 and TRBJ1-5; D is ambiguous. The V end was cut by 4 bases, the J end by 8 bases, with 12 bases between. The CDR3 is made up of 13 amino acids. The germline V gene has CDR1 MNHNS and CDR2 SASEGT. The CDR3 DNA reads TGTGCCAGCAGTGCGGACCTGAGGGAGCCCCAGCATTTT. Its translation is CASSADLREPQHF.

This clonotype has a count of ten or more. The genes are TRBV7-3 and TRBJ2-2; 12 nucleotides match TRBD2. CDR1 and CDR2 from the germline V gene are SGHTA and FQGTGA. V gave up 3 bases and J gave up 0 bases; unmatched junction bases: 8. The length of the CDR3 is 19 residues. The CDR3 DNA sequence: TGTGCCAGCAGCTTTTCTCGACTAGCGGGGGCCGCGAACACCGGGGAGCTGTTTTTT. This sequence encodes CASSFSRLAGAANTGELFF.

A few counts support this clonotype. J is TRBJ1-1 and V is TRBV7-2; D ambiguous. Germline CDR1 SGHTA, CDR2 FQGNSA. The length of the CDR3 is 11 residues. Trimming shortened V by 2 bases and J by 8 bases, and 6 bases separated the two germline ends. The CDR3 DNA sequence: TGTGCCAGCAGCTTAAATTGGGAAGCTTTCTTT. It is translated as CASSLNWEAFF. Full variable domain (remainder filled in from reference TRBV7-2 and TRBJ1-1): GAGVSQSPSNKVTEKGKDVELRCDPISGHTALYWYRQSLGQGLEFLIYFQGNSAPDKSGLPSDRFSAERTGGSVSTLTIQRTQQEDSAVYLCASSLNWEAFFGQGTRLTVV.